This T cell receptor (beta chain) is drawn from a study of monozygotic twins with inflammatory bowel disease. General study findings and limits: Researchers reported no repertoire similarity difference between concordant and discordant twins, possibly from limited power. Among the T cells, different subtypes could not be distinguished.

Germline V CDR1 and CDR2: GTSNPN, SVGIG (reference sequence). The CDR3 runs to 13 residues. From 3,500 to 4,000 ng of total RNA, each TCR library was prepared. TCRdb re-called the 5' RACE reads, yielding one record per CDR3 amino acid sequence without DNA. The sample has 350,000 to 400,000 distinct CDR3 sequences, and its top ten clones hold 2.5% to 3%. Notes on this clonotype: Its target is not known.

Specimen: blood. The receptor was derived from a human donor with ulcerative colitis or Crohn's disease, or a healthy co-twin of an affected twin (not recorded which). V gene TRBV30 combines with J gene TRBJ2-7; TCRdb's D call, TRBD1, is unchecked because there is no DNA. The CDR3 reads CAWSKQVSYEQYF.